The clone carrying this T cell receptor beta chain was seen only a few times. One end of the junction fails to match germline, which may point to a read error. From the reads, TCRdb called clonotypes with MiXCR, one entry per CDR3 protein. The data show 270,000 or so distinct CDR3 sequences, with 15% to 20% seen just once and around half held by the top ten. The entry originates in a study of T cell repertoires in cytomegalovirus infection. The CDR3 has 13 residues. Looked up from germline, CDR1 is LGHNA and CDR2 is YNFKEQ. This TCR was recovered from a human donor in good health (CMV status not recorded). Some clones in this sample may be carry-over from other donors' samples. The chain has TRBV4-2 and TRBJ2-7; D is unresolved. The specimen was CD8+ T cells from PBMCs. CDR3 nucleotides: TGTGCCAGCAGCCAAGATAGGACGGACGGTCCAATCTTC. Residues: CASSQDRTDGPIF.